These 4 T cell receptor beta chains were sequenced from one sample in a study of human T cells and chemical hapten exposure. Time point here: patch test 2, 6 weeks after DPC sensitization. Treatment indicated: therapeutic diphenylcyclopropenone sensitization with weekly scalp DPC. One entry per CDR3 protein, called by TCRdb with MiXCR from the RACE reads. The data contain more than 85,000 distinct CDR3 sequences, roughly 9.6% of them singletons. The sequencing here drew on whole blood, taken in connection with sensitization to the hapten diphenylcyclopropenone (DPC). Receptors were obtained from a man in his forties or fifties with alopecia areata. Some clones in this sample may be carry-over from other donors' samples.

The chain recombines TRBV9 with TRBJ2-2; D gene unclear. The CDR3 covers 17 residues. With 2 bases removed from V and 1 base from J, the gap between germline ends came to 15 bases. Germline values: CDR1 SGDLS, CDR2 YYNGEE. CDR3 in amino acids: CASSVLWRIENTGELFF. The CDR3 nucleotides are TGTGCCAGCAGCGTCCTTTGGCGGATAGAGAACACCGGGGAGCTGTTTTTT.

The chain uses TRBV28 and TRBJ2-7; weak D call: TRBD1 (5 bases). The CDR3 consists of 14 residues. Germline values: CDR1 MDHEN, CDR2 SYDVKM. Trimming took off 2 bases at V and 3 bases at J, with 11 bases between the two ends. CDR3 protein: CASSLGQGYYEQYV. In DNA form, the CDR3 reads TGTGCCAGCAGTTTAGGGCAGGGTTACTACGAGCAGTACGTC.

This clonotype was seen at least ten times. The chain has TRBV7-9 and TRBJ1-2, with 7 bases matching TRBD1. J was trimmed by 3 bases and V by 5 bases; bases with no gene match: 9. This CDR3 is 15 amino acids long. Germline lookup yields CDR1 SEHNR and CDR2 FQNEAQ (reference sequence). Here the CDR3 DNA reads TGTGCCAGCAGCCCTTGGGACAGCTCACACTATGGCTACACCTTC. Its protein product is CASSPWDSSHYGYTF.

This clonotype was observed at least ten times. CDR3 protein: CSGGDLALGYTF. For the CDR3, the DNA is TGCAGCGGCGGGGATCTCGCGCTTGGCTACACCTTC. The gene calls are TRBV29-1 and TRBJ1-2; D not certain. This CDR3 comprises 12 residues. The ends were cut back, 7 bases at V and 7 bases at J, with 16 bases in the middle. CDR1 and CDR2 from the germline V gene are SQVTM and ANQGSEA.